This entry features one T cell receptor (beta chain) sequence. The CDR3 has 16 residues. The trim removed 6 bases at V and 2 bases at J, leaving 9 bases unmatched. Germline V gene lookup returns CDR1 MNHEY and CDR2 SMNVEV (reference sequence). Only in-frame clones appear in the TCRdb table, and some are missing; sequencing was by immunoSEQ multiplex PCR. Among under 110,000 clones listed, less than 95% were seen once. The record originates from a study of T cell changes during pregnancy in multiple sclerosis. The chain carries TRBV27 and TRBJ2-7; 11 nucleotides agree with TRBD2. The material was peripheral blood, obtained after pregnancy. The receptor's source is a female donor with multiple sclerosis, enrolled in a pregnancy study. CDR3 region: CASSPPGTSGPYEQYF. CDR3 nucleotide sequence: TGTGCCAGCAGCCCTCCCGGGACTAGCGGTCCCTACGAGCAGTACTTC.